These 5 T cell receptor beta chains were all obtained from the same sample, sequenced in a study of PD-1 blockade in classical Hodgkin lymphoma. Time point denoted: cycle 4 day 1 (C4D1), after 6 weeks of nivolumab. Relapse after autologous stem cell transplantation occurred in every patient, and brentuximab vedotin exposure varied. The method was immunoSEQ multiplex PCR; TCRdb's version includes in-frame clones alone and lacks a portion of them. The sample consists of approximately 84,000 clones, over 80% of them appearing once. The source material was peripheral blood mononuclear cells (PBMCs), sampled before the fourth cycle of nivolumab. These receptors all come from a human donor with classical Hodgkin lymphoma.

The chain links TRBV7-2 to TRBJ2-7; 8 positions match TRBD1. The length of the CDR3 is 15 residues. In germline, CDR1 is SGHTA, CDR2 FQGNSA. With 6 bases clipped from V and 2 bases from J, the junction kept 9 bases outside the gene matches. The CDR3 nucleotides are TGTGCCAGCAGACCGGGGACAGGCGTTACCTACGAGCAGTACTTC. Residues: CASRPGTGVTYEQYF.

This chain links TRBV4-1 with TRBJ2-5; 9 bases agree with TRBD1. The junction had 11 bases not matched to a gene; V was cut back by 4 bases and J by 5 bases. The CDR3 has 16 residues. From germline, CDR1 is MGHRA and CDR2 YSYEKL. The CDR3 loop is CASSRGQGLKWETQYF. The CDR3 DNA is TGCGCCAGCAGCCGTGGACAGGGGCTCAAGTGGGAGACCCAGTACTTC.

V and J are TRBV5-1 and TRBJ2-5, with 8 bases aligning to TRBD2. V dropped 3 bases and J dropped 5; count of bases not matched to a gene: 15. The CDR3 sequence is 17 residues long. CDR1 is SGHRS and CDR2 is YFSETQ in the germline V gene. CDR3 residues: CASSSGLDFALGETQYF. The CDR3 bases are TGCGCCAGCAGCTCGGGACTAGATTTCGCCCTAGGGGAGACCCAGTACTTC.

The CDR3 DNA reads as TGTGCCAGCAGCATAGCGGGACAGTTCTACGAGCAGTACTTC. Translating it yields CASSIAGQFYEQYF. The chain has TRBV5-6 and TRBJ2-7, with D possibly TRBD2 on 8 matching bases. CDR3 length: 14 amino acids. V was cut by 4 bases and J by 3 bases, with 14 bases left in between. CDR1 is SGHDT and CDR2 is YYEEEE in the germline V gene.

The J gene is TRBJ1-1, the V gene TRBV10-3; D is possibly TRBD1 (5 bases). The CDR3 contains 13 residues. Germline values: CDR1 ENHRY, CDR2 SYGVKD. V lost 8 bases and J lost 4, with 14 bases in between. The CDR3 sequence is CAIGGGLGTEAFF. In nucleotides, the CDR3 is TGTGCCATCGGTGGGGGTTTGGGCACTGAAGCTTTCTTT.